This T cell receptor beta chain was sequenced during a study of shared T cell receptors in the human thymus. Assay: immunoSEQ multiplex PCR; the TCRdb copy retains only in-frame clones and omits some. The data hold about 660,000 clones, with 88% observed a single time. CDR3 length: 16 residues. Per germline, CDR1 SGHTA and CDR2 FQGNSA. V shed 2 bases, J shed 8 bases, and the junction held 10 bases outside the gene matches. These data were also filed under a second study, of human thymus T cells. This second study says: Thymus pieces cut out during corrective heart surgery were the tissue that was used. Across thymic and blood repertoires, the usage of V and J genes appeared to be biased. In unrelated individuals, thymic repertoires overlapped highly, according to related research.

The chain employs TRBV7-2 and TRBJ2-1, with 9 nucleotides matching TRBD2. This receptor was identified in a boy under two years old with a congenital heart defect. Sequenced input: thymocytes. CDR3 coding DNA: TGTGCCAGCAGCTTATCTTCGCGGGAGGGCCCGGATGAGCAGTTCTTC. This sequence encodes CASSLSSREGPDEQFF.